Listed below are T cell receptor beta chains from one sample, sequenced in a study of T cell repertoires in cytomegalovirus infection. TCRdb recomputed calls from the reads with MiXCR, one row per CDR3 protein. The sample contains around 530,000 distinct CDR3 sequences, about 30% of which appear only once. The sequencing sample was made of PBMCs. These receptors were taken from a human donor in good health (CMV status not recorded). Some clones in this sample may be carry-over from other donors' samples. The CDR3 runs from the conserved cysteine through the conserved F or W. The D gene is left open where the match is weak. The size entry is marked missing in some rows and otherwise reads once, few, many or a size class.

D gene	J gene	clone size	V gene	CDR3 DNA	CDR3 protein
NA	TRBJ2-7	NA	TRBV28	TGTGCCAGCCTGACCTCATCCGAGTACGAGCAGTACTTC	CASLTSSEYEQYF
NA	TRBJ2-2	NA	TRBV12-3/TRBV12-4	TGTGCCAGCAGTCGTAGCAGTAGCGGGGAGCTGTTTTTT	CASSRSSSGELFF
TRBD1	TRBJ2-5	many	TRBV12-3/TRBV12-4	TGTGCCAGCAGGACAGGGACAGGGGAAGAGACCCAGTACTTC	CASRTGTGEETQYF
TRBD2	TRBJ2-3	NA	TRBV28	TGTGCTACTCTAGCGGGGACCACAGATACGCAGTATTTT	CATLAGTTDTQYF
NA	TRBJ2-4	NA	TRBV4-1	TGCGCCAGCAGCCAAGTTCAGAAGAAAAACATTCAGTACTTC	CASSQVQKKNIQYF
NA	TRBJ1-4	NA	TRBV20-1	TGCAGTGTGCCGGGACCGGAGGGGGAAAAACTGTTTTTT	CSVPGPEGEKLFF
TRBD2	TRBJ2-3	NA	TRBV7-3	TGTGCCAGCAGCCCTCAGACTAGCGGGAGGGCGGATACGCAGTATTTT	CASSPQTSGRADTQYF
NA	TRBJ1-5	many	TRBV7-8	TGTGCCAGCAGCCATATCACCGTGGGCTACTCGCATCAGCCCCAGCATTTT	CASSHITVGYSHQPQHF
TRBD2	TRBJ2-1	NA	TRBV7-8	TGTGCCAGCAGCTTAGGAAGGACTAGTCTCAATGAGCAGTTCTTC	CASSLGRTSLNEQFF
NA	TRBJ2-1	NA	TRBV11-3	TGTGCCAGCAGCTTTGGGCCGATATTTGAGCAGTTCTTC	CASSFGPIFEQFF
NA	TRBJ2-1	few	TRBV19	TGTGCCAGTAGCGATCCGGGACGCCCCTCCAAGCAGTTCTTC	CASSDPGRPSKQFF
NA	TRBJ2-2	few	TRBV10-1	TGCGCCAGCAGTGAGGCAAATGGCGGGGAGCTGTTTTTT	CASSEANGGELFF
NA	TRBJ1-1	NA	TRBV28	TGTGCCAGCAGCCGTTATGCAGGAGACACTGAAGCTTTCTTT	CASSRYAGDTEAFF
NA	TRBJ1-4	few	TRBV7-2	TGTGCCAGCAGCTTAGGGTCGGGGAGTGAAAAACTGTTTTTT	CASSLGSGSEKLFF